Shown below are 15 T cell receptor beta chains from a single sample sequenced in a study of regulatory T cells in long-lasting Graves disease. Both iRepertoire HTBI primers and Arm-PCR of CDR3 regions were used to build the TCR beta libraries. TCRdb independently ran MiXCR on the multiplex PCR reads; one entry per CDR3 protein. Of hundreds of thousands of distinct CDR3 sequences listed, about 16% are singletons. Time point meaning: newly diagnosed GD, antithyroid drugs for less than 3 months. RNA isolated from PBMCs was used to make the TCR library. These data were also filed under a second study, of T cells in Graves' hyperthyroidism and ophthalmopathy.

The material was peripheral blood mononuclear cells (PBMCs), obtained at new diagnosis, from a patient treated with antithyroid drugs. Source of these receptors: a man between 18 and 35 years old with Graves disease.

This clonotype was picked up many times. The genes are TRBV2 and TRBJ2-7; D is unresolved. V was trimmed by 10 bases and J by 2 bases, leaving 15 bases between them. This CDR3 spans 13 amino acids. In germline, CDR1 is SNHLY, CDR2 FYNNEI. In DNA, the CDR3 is TGTGCCACACTCCGCCCACCCACCTACGAGCAGTACTTC. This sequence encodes CATLRPPTYEQYF.

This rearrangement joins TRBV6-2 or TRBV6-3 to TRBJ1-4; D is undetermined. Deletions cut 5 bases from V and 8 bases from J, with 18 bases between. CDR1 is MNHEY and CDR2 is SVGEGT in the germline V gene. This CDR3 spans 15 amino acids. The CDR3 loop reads CASSEEGSLLEKLFF. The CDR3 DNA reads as TGTGCCAGCAGTGAAGAAGGGAGCTTGCTGGAAAAACTGTTTTTT.

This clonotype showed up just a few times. The CDR3 loop is CASSTGQGFNSPLHF. As DNA, the CDR3 is TGTGCCAGCAGTACCGGACAGGGGTTTAATTCACCCCTCCACTTT. This chain joins TRBV27 and TRBJ1-6; 9 bases align to TRBD1. J lost 6 bases, V lost 5 bases, and 5 bases had no gene match. Germline V lookup: CDR1 MNHEY, CDR2 SMNVEV (reference sequence). The CDR3 has 15 residues.

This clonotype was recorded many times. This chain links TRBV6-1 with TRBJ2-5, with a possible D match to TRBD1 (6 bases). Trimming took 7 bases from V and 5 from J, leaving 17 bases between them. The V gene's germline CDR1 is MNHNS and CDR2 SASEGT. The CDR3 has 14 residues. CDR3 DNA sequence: TGTGCCAGCAACCCACAGGGTTTTACGGAGACCCAGTACTTC. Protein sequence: CASNPQGFTETQYF.

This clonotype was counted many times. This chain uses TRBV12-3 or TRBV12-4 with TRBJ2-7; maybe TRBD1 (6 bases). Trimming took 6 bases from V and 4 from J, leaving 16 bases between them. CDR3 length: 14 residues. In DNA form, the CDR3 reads TGTGCCAGCAGCGCCCGAGGGGGATCGTACGAGCAGTACTTC. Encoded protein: CASSARGGSYEQYF.

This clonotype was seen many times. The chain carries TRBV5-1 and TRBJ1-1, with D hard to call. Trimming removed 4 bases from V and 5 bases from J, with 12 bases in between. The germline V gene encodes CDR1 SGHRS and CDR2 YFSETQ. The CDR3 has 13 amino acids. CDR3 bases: TGCGCCAGCAGCGTTGGGAAAGGAACTGAAGCTTTCTTT. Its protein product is CASSVGKGTEAFF.

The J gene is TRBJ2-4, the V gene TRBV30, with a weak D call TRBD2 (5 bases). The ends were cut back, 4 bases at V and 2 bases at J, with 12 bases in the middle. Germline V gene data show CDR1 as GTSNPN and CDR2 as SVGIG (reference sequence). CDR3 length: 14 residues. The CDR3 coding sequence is TGTGCCTGGAATATCGGACTCTCCAAAAACATTCAGTACTTC. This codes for CAWNIGLSKNIQYF.

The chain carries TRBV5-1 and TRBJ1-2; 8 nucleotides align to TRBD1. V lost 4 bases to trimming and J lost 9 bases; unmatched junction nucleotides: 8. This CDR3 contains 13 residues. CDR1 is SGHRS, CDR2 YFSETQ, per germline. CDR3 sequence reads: CASSPGQGMSYTF. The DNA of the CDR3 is TGCGCCAGCAGCCCCGGACAGGGTATGAGCTACACCTTC.

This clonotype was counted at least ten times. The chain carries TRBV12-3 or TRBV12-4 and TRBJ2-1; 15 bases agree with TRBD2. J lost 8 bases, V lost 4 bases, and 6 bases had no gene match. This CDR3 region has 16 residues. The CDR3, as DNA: TGTGCCAGCAGTTCCGGACTAGCGGGAGGGCCGGATGAGCAGTTCTTC. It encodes CASSSGLAGGPDEQFF.

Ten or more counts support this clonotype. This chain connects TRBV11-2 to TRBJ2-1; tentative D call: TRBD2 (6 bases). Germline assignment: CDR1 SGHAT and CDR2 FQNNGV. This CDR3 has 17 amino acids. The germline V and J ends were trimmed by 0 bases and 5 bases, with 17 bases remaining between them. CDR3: CASSLERSAGKHNEQFF. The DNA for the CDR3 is TGTGCCAGCAGCTTAGAGCGTAGTGCGGGGAAACACAATGAGCAGTTCTTC.

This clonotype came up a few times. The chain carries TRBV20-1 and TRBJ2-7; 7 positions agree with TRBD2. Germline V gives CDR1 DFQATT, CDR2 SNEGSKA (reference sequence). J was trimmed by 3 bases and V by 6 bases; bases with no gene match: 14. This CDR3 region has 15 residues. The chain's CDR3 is CSADPGERGIYEQYF. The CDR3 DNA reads TGCAGTGCAGACCCGGGGGAGCGGGGAATCTACGAGCAGTACTTC.

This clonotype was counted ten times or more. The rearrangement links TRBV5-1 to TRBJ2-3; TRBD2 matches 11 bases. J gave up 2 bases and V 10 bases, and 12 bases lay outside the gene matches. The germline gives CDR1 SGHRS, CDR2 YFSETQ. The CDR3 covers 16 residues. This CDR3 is CAGRPGTSGFTDTQYF. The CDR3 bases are TGCGCCGGACGACCTGGGACTAGCGGATTCACAGATACGCAGTATTTT.

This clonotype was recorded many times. The CDR3 spells CASGRPSYEQYF. The CDR3 coding sequence is TGTGCCAGCGGGAGGCCCTCCTACGAGCAGTACTTC. The chain combines TRBV12-3 or TRBV12-4 with TRBJ2-7, with D possibly TRBD2 on 6 matching bases. Trimming pared 8 bases from V and 0 bases from J, leaving 8 bases between. This CDR3 has 12 amino acids.

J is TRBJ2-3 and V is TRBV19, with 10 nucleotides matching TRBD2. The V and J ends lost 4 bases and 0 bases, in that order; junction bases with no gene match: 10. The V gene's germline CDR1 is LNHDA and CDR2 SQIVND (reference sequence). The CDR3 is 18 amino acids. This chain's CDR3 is CASSKNFLLAGSTDTQYF. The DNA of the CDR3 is TGTGCCAGTAGTAAAAACTTTCTACTAGCGGGAAGCACAGATACGCAGTATTTT.

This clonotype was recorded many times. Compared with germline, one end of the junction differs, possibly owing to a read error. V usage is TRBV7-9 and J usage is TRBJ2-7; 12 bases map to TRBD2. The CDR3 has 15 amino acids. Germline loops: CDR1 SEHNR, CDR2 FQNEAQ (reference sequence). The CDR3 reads CASSLSASGRAYAHF. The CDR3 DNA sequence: TGTGCCAGCAGCTTATCGGCTAGCGGGAGGGCCTATGCACACTTC.